What follows is one T cell receptor beta chain and its context. The antigen remains unidentified. The data originate from a study of lymphopenia after photon versus proton radiotherapy. Assay used: immunoSEQ multiplex PCR; TCRdb lists only in-frame clones, some missing. The sample holds tens of thousands of clones, approximately 91% seen once. The study's findings and limits: Authors raise, but do not show, better survival with proton therapy. Post-nadir TCR diversity decline inversely tracked overall survival among those who died. After lymphocyte nadir, photon-treated repertoires showed oligoclonal expansion, especially CD8+ Temra.

V lost 4 bases, J lost 2 bases, and 11 bases lay in between. Per germline, CDR1 SEHNR and CDR2 FQNEAQ (reference sequence). The CDR3 totals 14 residues. V and J are TRBV7-9 and TRBJ1-1, with D tentatively TRBD1 (6 bases). This receptor was taken from a woman aged 70-85 years with pancreatic cancer. Specimen: peripheral blood, collected from a patient treated with photon-based radiotherapy. The CDR3 DNA follows: TGTGCCAGCAGCTCCAGACAGGTCAACACTGAAGCTTTCTTT. It encodes CASSSRQVNTEAFF.